Sequencing of this TCR beta chain was carried out in a study of shared clonotypes between healthy human individuals. The DNA input per sorted-subset replicate PCR was roughly 0.2 ug, corresponding to around 28,000 T cell genomes. Data came from immunoSEQ multiplex PCR; TCRdb stores just in-frame clones and leaves some out. The repertoire includes around 2.3 million clones, around 95% of them detected once, and roughly 0.13% sits in the top ten. The germline gives CDR1 SGHAT, CDR2 FQNNGV. J gave up 6 bases and V 5 bases, and 7 bases lay outside the gene matches. The CDR3 contains 14 residues. V and J are TRBV11-2 and TRBJ2-1; 7 bases map to TRBD1. Sequenced material: naive CD4+ T cells sorted from blood. Sample subset: CD45RA+ positively selected. The TCR was taken from a man in his late teens or twenties in good health. In DNA form, the CDR3 reads TGTGCCAGCAGCCCACTACGACAGGGCAATGAGCAGTTCTTC. It encodes CASSPLRQGNEQFF.